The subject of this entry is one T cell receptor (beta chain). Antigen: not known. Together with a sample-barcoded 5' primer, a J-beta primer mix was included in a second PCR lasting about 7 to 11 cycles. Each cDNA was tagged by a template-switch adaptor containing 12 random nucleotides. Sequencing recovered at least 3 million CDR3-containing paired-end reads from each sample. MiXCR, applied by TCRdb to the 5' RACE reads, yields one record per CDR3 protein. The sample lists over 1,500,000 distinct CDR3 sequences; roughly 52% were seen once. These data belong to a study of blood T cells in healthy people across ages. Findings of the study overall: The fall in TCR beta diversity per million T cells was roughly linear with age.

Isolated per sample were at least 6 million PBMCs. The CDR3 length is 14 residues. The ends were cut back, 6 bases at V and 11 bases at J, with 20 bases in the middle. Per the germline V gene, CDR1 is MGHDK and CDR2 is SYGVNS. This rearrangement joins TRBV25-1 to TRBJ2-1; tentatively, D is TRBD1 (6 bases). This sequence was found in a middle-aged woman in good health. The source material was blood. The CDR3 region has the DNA TGTGCCAGCAGCCCTGGGGCAGGGGTTCCCCAGCAGTTCTTC. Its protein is CASSPGAGVPQQFF.